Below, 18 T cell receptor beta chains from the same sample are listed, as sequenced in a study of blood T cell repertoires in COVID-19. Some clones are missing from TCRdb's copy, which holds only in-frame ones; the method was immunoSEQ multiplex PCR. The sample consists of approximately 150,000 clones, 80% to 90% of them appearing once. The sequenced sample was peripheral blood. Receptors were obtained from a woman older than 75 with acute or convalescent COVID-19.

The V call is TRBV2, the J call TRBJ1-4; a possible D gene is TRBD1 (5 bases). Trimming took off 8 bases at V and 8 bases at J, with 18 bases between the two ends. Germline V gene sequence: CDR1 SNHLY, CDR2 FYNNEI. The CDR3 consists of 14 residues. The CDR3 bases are TGTGCCAGCGTTGAAATGGGGGGGAACGAAAAACTGTTTTTT. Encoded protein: CASVEMGGNEKLFF.

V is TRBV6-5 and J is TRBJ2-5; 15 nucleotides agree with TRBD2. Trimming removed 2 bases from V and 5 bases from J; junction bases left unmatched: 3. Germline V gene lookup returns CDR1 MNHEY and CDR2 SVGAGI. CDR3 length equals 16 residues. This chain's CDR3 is CASSYRTSGGVETQYF. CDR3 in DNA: TGTGCCAGCAGTTACCGGACTAGCGGGGGGGTTGAGACCCAGTACTTC.

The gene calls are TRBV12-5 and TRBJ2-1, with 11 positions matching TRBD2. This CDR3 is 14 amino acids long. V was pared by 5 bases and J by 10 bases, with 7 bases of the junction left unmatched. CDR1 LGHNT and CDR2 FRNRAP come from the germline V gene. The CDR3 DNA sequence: TGTGCTAGTGGTAGCACTAGCGGGGGAGAAGAGCAGTTCTTC. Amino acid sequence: CASGSTSGGEEQFF.

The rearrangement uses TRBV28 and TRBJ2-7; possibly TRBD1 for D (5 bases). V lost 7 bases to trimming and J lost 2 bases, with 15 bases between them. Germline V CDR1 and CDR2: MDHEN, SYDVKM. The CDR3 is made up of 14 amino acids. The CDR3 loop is CASNKPQGPYEQYF. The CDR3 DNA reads TGTGCCAGCAACAAACCCCAGGGTCCCTACGAGCAGTACTTC.

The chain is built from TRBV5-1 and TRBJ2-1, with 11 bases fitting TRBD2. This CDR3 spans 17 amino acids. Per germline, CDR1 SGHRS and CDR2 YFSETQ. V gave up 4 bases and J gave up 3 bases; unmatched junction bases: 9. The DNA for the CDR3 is TGCGCCAGCAGCCCAACTAGCGGGGGACTTTTCTACAATGAGCAGTTCTTC. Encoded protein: CASSPTSGGLFYNEQFF.

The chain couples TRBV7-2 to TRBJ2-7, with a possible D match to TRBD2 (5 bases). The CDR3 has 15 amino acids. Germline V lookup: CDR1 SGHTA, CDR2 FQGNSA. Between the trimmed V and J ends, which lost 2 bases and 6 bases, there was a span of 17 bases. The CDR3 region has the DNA TGTGCCAGCAGCTTAATTTCCGGGGTCGGTCGCGAGCAGTACTTC. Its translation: CASSLISGVGREQYF.

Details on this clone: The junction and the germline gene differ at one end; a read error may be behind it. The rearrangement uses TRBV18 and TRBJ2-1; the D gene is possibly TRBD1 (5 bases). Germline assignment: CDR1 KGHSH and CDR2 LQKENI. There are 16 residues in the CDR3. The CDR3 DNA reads TGTGCCAGCTCGCCACAGTCAGGGCACGTTTTCAATGAGCAGTTCTTC. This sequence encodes CASSPQSGHVFNEQFF.

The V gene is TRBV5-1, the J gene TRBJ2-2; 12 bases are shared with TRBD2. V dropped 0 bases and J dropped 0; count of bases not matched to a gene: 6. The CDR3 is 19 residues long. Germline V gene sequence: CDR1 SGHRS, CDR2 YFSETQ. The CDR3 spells CASSLALAGGVANTGELFF. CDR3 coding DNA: TGCGCCAGCAGCTTGGCCCTAGCGGGAGGGGTTGCGAACACCGGGGAGCTGTTTTTT.

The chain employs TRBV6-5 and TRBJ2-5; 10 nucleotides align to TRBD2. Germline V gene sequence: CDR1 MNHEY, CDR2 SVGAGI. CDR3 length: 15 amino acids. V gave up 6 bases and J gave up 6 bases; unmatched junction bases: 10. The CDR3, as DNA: TGTGCCAGCAGCGGGGGACTAGCGTTCCGACAGACCCAGTACTTC. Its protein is CASSGGLAFRQTQYF.

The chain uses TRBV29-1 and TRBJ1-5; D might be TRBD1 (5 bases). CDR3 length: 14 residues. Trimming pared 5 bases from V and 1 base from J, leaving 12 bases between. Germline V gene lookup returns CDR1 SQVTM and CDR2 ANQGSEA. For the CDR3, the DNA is TGCAGCGTTCAGGAGGGGTCGAGCAATCAGCCCCAGCATTTT. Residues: CSVQEGSSNQPQHF.

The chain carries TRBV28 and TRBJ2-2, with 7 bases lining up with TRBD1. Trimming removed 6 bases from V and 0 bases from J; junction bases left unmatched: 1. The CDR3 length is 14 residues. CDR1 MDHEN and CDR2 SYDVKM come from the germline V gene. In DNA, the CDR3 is TGTGCCAGCAGGGGACAGACGAACACCGGGGAGCTGTTTTTT. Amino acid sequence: CASRGQTNTGELFF. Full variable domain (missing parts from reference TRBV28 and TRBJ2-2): DVKVTQSSRYLVKRTGEKVFLECVQDMDHENMFWYRQDPGLGLRLIYFSYDVKMKEKGDIPEGYSVSREKKERFSLILESASTNQTSMYLCASRGQTNTGELFFGEGSRLTVL.

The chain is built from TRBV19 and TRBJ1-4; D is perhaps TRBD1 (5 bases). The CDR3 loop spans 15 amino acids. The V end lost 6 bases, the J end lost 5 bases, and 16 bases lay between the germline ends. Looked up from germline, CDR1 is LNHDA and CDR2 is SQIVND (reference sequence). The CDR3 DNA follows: TGTGCCAGTAGGGACGGGGGGGGTGCGAATGAAAAACTGTTTTTT. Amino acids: CASRDGGGANEKLFF.

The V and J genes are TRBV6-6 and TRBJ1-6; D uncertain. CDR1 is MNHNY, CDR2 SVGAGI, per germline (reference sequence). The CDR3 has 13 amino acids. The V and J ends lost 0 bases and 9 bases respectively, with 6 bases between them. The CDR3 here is CASSYSFSSPLHF. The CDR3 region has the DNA TGTGCCAGCAGTTACTCGTTTAGTTCACCCCTCCACTTT.

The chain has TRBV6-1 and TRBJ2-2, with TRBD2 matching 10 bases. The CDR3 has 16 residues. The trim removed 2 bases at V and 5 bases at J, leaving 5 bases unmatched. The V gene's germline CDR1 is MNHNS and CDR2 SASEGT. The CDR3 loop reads CASSELAGAPTGELFF. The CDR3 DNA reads TGTGCCAGCAGTGAACTAGCGGGGGCCCCGACCGGGGAGCTGTTTTTT.

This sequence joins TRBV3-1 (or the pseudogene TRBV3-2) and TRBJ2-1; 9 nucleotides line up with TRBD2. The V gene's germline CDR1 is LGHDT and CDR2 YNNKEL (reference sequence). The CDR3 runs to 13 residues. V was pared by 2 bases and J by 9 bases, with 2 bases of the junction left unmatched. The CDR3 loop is CASSQTTSGEQFF. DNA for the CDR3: TGTGCCAGCAGCCAAACGACTAGCGGTGAGCAGTTCTTC.

The CDR3 DNA is TGTGCCAGCAGCTTAATTGACAGACCTTATGGCTACACCTTC. Protein product: CASSLIDRPYGYTF. The gene calls are TRBV7-2 and TRBJ1-2, with D possibly TRBD1 on 5 matching bases. The germline CDR1 and CDR2 sequences are SGHTA and FQGNSA. Trimming left V 2 bases short and J 5 bases short, with 12 bases between. The CDR3 totals 14 residues.

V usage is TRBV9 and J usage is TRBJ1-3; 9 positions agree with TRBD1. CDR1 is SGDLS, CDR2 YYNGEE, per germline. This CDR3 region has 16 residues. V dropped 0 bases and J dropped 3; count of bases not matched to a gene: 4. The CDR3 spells CASSVETGGGGNTIYF. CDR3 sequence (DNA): TGTGCCAGCAGCGTAGAGACAGGGGGAGGTGGAAACACCATATATTTT.

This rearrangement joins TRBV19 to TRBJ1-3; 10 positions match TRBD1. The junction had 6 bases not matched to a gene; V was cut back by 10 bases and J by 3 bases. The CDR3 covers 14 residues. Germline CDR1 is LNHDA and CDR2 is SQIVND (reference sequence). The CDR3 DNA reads TGTGCCACGAGACAGGGGGCGATTGGAAACACCATATATTTT. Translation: CATRQGAIGNTIYF.